The sequence of this T cell receptor (beta chain) was determined in a study of T cells after yellow fever vaccination. Across the whole study: Where fractions had low cell numbers, libraries were prepared from them with the SMART-Seq v4 Ultra Low Input RNA kit. General study points: After the booster, over 95% of CD4 and 88% of CD8 primary-response clones were re-detected. Some clonotypes were seen in both the CD4 and the CD8 compartments. These made up a small share and likely arose from convergent recombination.

This clonotype was observed many times. The antigen remains unidentified. The CDR3 has 14 amino acids. The V and J ends lost 5 bases and 7 bases, in that order; junction bases with no gene match: 7. Template switching by 5'RACE produced TCR cDNA, adding a universal primer site and UMIs. TCRdb reanalysed the 5' RACE reads using MiXCR and keeps one entry per CDR3 protein. The sample records around 500,000 distinct CDR3 sequences, 20% to 25% being singletons. The rearrangement uses TRBV12-3 or TRBV12-4 and TRBJ1-4; 7 nucleotides agree with TRBD1. The TCR sequence derives from a man aged 18 to 35 who received the YFV17D yellow fever vaccine. The input for sequencing was PBMCs, taken approximately 22 days after the first yellow fever vaccination. Written as DNA, the CDR3 is TGTGCCAGCAGTAACAGGGGTGGTGGTGAAAAACTGTTTTTT. It translates to CASSNRGGGEKLFF.